What follows is one T cell receptor (beta chain) and its context. The sample is drawn from a study of cytomegalovirus exposure and HLA in healthy donors. Germline CDR1 and CDR2: LNHDA and SQIVND (reference sequence). The CDR3 has 13 amino acids. Trimming took 8 bases from V and 8 from J; bases not matched to a gene: 8. The study ran its PCR with 60 Vbeta and 13 Jbeta primers. Only in-frame clones appear in the TCRdb table, and some are missing; sequencing was by immunoSEQ multiplex PCR. The sample has 75,000 to 95,000 clones, around three fifths seen once. Sequenced sample: PBMCs. The source is a man younger than 45 in good health and CMV-seronegative. The rearrangement joins TRBV19 to TRBJ1-4, with 7 bases lining up with TRBD1. The CDR3 DNA sequence: TGTGCCAGTGCCGGGAGGGGGCAGGAAAAACTGTTTTTT. As protein: CASAGRGQEKLFF.